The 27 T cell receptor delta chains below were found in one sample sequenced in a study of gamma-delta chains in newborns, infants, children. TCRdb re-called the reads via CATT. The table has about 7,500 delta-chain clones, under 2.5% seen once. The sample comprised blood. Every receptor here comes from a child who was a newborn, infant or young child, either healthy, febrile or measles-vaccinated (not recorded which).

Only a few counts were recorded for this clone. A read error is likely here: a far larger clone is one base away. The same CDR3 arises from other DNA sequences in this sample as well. The CDR3 sequence: CACDTVASSSSWDTRQMFF. In DNA form, the CDR3 reads TGTGCCTGCGACACCGTGGCGTCCTCAAGCTCCTGGGACACCCGACAGATGTTTTTC. V and J are TRDV2 and TRDJ3; D unresolved. The CDR3 length is 19 residues. Germline V gene data show CDR1 as GEAIGNYY and CDR2 as EKD.

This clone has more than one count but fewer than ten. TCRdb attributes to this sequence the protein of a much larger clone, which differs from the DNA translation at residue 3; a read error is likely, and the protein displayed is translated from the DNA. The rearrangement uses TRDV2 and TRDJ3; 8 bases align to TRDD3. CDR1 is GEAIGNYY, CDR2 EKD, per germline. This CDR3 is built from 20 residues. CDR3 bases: TGTGCCAGTGACACCGGAGGACTGGGGGCTAGCTCCTGGGACACCCGACAGATGTTTTTC. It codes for CASDTGGLGASSWDTRQMFF.

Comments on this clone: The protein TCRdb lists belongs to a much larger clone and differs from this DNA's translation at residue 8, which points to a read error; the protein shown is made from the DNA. CDR3 residues: CACDVLGATEGDTRQMFF. In nucleotides, the CDR3 is TGTGCCTGTGACGTACTGGGGGCTACAGAAGGGGACACCCGACAGATGTTTTTC. This chain connects TRDV2 to TRDJ3; 8 nucleotides line up with TRDD3. Germline CDR1 GEAIGNYY, CDR2 EKD. This CDR3 is 18 amino acids long. V lost 3 bases and J lost 5; bases outside the gene matches: 11.

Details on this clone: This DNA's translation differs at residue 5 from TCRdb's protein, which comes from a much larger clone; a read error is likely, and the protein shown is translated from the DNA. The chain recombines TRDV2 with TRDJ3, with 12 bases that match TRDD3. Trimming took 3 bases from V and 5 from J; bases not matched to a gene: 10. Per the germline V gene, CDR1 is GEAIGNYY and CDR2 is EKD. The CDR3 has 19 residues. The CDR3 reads CACDAAGGYADGDTRQMFF. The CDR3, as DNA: TGTGCCTGTGACGCCGCTGGGGGATACGCGGACGGGGACACCCGACAGATGTTTTTC.

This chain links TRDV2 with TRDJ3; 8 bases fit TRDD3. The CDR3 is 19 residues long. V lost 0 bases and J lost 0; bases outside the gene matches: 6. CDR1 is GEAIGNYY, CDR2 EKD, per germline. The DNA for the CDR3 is TGTGCCTGTGACACCGTGGGGGATTGGAGCTCCTGGGACACCCGACAGATGTTTTTC. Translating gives CACDTVGDWSSWDTRQMFF.

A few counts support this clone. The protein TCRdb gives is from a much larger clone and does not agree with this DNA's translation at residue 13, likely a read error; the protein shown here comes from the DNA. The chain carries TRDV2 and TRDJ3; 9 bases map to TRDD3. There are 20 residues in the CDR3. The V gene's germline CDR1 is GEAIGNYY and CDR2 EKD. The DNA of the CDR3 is TGTGCCTGTGACACTGCTCGCGGGGGATACCCCTCCAGGGACACCCGACAGATGTTTTTC. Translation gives CACDTARGGYPSRDTRQMFF.

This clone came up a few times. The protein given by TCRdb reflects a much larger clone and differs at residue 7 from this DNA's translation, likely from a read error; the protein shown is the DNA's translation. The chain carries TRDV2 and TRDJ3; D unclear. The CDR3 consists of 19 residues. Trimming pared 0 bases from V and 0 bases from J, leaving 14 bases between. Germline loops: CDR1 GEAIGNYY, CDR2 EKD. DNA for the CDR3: TGTGCCTGTGACACCGTTATGGACCAGAGCTCCTGGGACACCCGACAGATGTTTTTC. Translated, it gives CACDTVMDQSSWDTRQMFF.

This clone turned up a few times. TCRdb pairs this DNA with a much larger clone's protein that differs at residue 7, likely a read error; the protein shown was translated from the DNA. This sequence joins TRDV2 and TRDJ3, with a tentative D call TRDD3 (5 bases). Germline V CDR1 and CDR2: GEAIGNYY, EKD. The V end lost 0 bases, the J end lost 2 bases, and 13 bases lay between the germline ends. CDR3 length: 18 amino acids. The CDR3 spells CACDTWRIGTWDTRQMFF. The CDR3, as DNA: TGTGCCTGTGACACCTGGAGGATAGGGACCTGGGACACCCGACAGATGTTTTTC.

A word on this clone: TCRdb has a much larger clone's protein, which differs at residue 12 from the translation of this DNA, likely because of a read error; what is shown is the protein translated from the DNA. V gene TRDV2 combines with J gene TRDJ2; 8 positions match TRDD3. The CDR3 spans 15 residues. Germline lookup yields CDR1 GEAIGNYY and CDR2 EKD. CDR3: CACDTWGILTARLFF. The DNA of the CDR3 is TGTGCCTGTGACACCTGGGGGATTTTGACAGCACGACTCTTCTTT.

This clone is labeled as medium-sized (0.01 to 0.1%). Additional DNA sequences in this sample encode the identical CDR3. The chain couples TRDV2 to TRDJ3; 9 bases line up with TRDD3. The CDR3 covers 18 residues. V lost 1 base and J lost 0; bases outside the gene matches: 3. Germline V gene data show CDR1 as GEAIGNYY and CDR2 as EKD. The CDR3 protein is CACDTVGGYSWDTRQMFF. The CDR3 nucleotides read TGTGCCTGTGACACTGTTGGGGGATACTCCTGGGACACCCGACAGATGTTTTTC.

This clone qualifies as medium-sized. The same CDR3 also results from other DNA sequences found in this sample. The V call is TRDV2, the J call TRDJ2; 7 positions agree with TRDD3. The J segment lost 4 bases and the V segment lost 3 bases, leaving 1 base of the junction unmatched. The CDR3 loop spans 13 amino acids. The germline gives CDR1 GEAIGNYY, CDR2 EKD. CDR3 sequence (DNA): TGTGCCTGTGACTACTGGGGGACAGCACAACTCTTCTTT. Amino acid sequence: CACDYWGTAQLFF.

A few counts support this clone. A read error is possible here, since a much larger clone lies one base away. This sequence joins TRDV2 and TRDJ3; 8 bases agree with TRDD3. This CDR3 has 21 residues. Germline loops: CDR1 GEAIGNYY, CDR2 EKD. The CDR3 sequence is CACDRLGDPSWSSWDTRQVFF. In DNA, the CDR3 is TGTGCCTGTGACAGGCTGGGGGACCCCTCCTGGAGCTCCTGGGACACCCGACAGGTGTTTTTC.

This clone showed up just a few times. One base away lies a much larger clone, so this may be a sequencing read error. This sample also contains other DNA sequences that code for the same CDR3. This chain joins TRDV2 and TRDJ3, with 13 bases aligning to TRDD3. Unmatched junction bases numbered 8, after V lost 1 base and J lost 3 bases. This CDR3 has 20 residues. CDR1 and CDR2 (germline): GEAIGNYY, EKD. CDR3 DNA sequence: TGTGCCTGTGACACGGGGACTGGGGGATACGGGCGCTGGGACACCCGACAGATGTTTTTC. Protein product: CACDTGTGGYGRWDTRQMFF.

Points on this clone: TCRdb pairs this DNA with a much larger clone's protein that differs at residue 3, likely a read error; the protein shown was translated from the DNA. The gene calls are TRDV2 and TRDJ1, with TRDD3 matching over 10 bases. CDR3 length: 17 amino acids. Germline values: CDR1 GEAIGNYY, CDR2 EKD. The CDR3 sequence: CARDTVSTGGYTDKLIF. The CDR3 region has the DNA TGTGCCCGTGACACCGTCAGTACTGGGGGATACACCGATAAACTCATCTTT.

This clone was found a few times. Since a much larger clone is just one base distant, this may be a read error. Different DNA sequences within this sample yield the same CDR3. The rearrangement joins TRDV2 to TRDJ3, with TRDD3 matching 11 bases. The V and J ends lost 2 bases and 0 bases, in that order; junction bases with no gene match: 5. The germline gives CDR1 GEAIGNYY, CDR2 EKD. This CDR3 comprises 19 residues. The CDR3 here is CACDKVLGDISWDTRQMFF. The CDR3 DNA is TGTGCCTGTGACAAGGTACTGGGGGATATCTCCTGGGACACCCGACAGATGTTTTTC.

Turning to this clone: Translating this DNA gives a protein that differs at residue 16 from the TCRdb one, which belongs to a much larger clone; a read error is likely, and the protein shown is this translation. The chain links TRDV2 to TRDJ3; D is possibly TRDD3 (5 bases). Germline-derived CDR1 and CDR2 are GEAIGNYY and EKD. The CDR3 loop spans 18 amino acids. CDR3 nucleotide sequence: TGTGCCTGTGACACCGTGAGGCCCCCCTCCTGGGACACCCGACAGACGTTTTTC. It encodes CACDTVRPPSWDTRQTFF.

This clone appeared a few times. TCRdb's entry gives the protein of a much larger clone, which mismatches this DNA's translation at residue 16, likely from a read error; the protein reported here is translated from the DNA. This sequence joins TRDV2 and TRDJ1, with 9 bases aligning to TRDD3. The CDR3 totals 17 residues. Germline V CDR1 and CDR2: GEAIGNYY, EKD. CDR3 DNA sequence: TGTGCCTGTGACCCCCGGCTGGGGGATCCCTACAGCGATAAACTCACCTTT. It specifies CACDPRLGDPYSDKLTF.

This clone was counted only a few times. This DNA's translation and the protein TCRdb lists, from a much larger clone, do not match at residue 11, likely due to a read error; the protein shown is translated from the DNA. CDR3 amino acids: CACDPLGGYEPTAQLFF. CDR3 DNA: TGTGCCTGTGACCCCTTGGGGGGATACGAACCGACAGCACAACTCTTCTTT. The genes are TRDV2 and TRDJ2; TRDD3 aligns across 10 bases. Trimming took 3 bases from V and 4 from J; bases not matched to a gene: 10. CDR1 GEAIGNYY and CDR2 EKD come from the germline V gene. The CDR3 is 17 amino acids.

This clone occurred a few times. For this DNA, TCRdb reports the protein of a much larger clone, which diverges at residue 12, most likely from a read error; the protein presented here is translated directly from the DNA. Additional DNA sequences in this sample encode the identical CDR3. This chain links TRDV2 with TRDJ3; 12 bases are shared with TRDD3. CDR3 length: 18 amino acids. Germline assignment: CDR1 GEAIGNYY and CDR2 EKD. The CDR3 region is CACDTGGYLSWGTRQMFF. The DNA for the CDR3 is TGTGCCTGTGATACTGGGGGATACCTCTCCTGGGGCACCCGACAGATGTTTTTC.

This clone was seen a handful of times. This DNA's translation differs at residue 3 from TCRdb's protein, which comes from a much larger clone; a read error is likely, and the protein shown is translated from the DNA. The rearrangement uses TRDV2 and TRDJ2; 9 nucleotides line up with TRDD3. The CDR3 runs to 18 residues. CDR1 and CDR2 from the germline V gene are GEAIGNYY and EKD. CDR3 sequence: CARDTWGYDRALTAQLFF. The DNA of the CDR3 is TGTGCCCGTGACACCTGGGGATACGATAGGGCTTTGACAGCACAACTCTTCTTT.

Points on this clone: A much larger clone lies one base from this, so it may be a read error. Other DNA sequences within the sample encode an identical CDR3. The DNA of the CDR3 is TGTGCCTGTGATCCCCTACTGGGGGATACAGCACACCTCTTCTTT. It codes for CACDPLLGDTAHLFF. The V and J genes are TRDV2 and TRDJ2; 12 bases fit TRDD3. The CDR3 spans 15 residues. CDR1 and CDR2 from the germline V gene are GEAIGNYY and EKD.

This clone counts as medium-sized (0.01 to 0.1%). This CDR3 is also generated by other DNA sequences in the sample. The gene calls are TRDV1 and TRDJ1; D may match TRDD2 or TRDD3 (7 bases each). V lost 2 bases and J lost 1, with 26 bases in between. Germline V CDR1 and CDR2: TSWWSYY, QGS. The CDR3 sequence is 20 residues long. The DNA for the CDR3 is TGTGCTCTTGGGGAATATCGTTCCTACGTGGGGGACGCGGGCACCGATAAACTCATCTTT. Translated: CALGEYRSYVGDAGTDKLIF.

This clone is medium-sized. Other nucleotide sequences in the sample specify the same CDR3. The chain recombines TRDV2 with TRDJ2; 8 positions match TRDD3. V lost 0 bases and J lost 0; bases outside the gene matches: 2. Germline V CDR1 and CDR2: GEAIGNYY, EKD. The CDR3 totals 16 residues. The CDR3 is CACDTLGDALTAQLFF. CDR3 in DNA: TGTGCCTGTGACACCTTGGGGGATGCTTTGACAGCACAACTCTTCTTT.

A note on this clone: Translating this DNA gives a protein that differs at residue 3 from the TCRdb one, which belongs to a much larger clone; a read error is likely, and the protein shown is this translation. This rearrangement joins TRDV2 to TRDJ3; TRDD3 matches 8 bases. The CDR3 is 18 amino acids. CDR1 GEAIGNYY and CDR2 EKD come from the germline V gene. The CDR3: CARDVLGGSSWDTRQMFF. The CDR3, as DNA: TGTGCCCGTGACGTACTGGGGGGGAGCTCCTGGGACACCCGACAGATGTTTTTC.

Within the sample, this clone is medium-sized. DNA of the CDR3: TGTGCCTGTGACACGGGTGGGCTTCCTACTGGGGACGGCACCGATAAACTCATCTTT. It codes for CACDTGGLPTGDGTDKLIF. The V call is TRDV2, the J call TRDJ1; D is perhaps TRDD2 (8 bases). Germline V CDR1 and CDR2: GEAIGNYY, EKD. V lost 1 base, J lost 1 base, and 24 bases lay in between. This CDR3 contains 19 residues.

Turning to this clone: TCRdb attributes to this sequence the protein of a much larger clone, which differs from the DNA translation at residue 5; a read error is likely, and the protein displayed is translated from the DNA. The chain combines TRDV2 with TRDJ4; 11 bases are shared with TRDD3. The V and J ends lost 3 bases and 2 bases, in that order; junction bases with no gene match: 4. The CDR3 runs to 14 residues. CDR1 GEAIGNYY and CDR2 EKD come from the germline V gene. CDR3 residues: CACDSLGDTRPLIF. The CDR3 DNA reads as TGTGCCTGTGACTCTCTGGGGGATACAAGACCCCTGATCTTT.

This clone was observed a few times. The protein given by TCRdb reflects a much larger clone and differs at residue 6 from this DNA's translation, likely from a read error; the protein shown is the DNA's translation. CDR3 sequence: CACDIPGDTNRDTRQMFF. Here the CDR3 DNA reads TGTGCCTGTGACATACCGGGGGATACTAACCGGGACACCCGACAGATGTTTTTC. This chain links TRDV2 with TRDJ3; TRDD3 aligns across 9 bases. This CDR3 has 18 amino acids. The germline gives CDR1 GEAIGNYY, CDR2 EKD. Germline trimming cut 2 bases from V and 5 bases from J; bases unmatched to any gene: 9.